The 28 T cell receptor beta chains listed next were all sequenced from one sample in a study of cytomegalovirus exposure and HLA in healthy donors (dated by TCRdb to 2017 to 2019). Library preparation employed the immunoSEQ multiplex PCR assay. The multiplex PCR relied on a mix of 60 forward primers for TCR Vbeta segments and 13 reverse primers for TCR Jbeta segments. Imported from immuneACCESS, the table was reduced by TCRdb to in-frame sequences with V and J called. These copies leave out some clones; in studies compared against another copy, an unresolved V gene accounts for under half, and the cause of the remainder is not known. Here the sample has about 93,000 clones; 80% occur a single time. The top ten hold around 6.7% of the sample. The sequenced sample was PBMCs. The receptors come from a man younger than 45 in good health and CMV-seronegative.

The rearrangement joins TRBV6-1 to TRBJ1-5; D call uncertain. Germline-derived CDR1 and CDR2 are MNHNS and SASEGT. V lost 6 bases and J lost 3, with 15 bases in between. This CDR3 contains 15 residues. CDR3 coding DNA: TGTGCCAGCAGCGCTACCGGGAACAACAATCAGCCCCAGCATTTT. Translated: CASSATGNNNQPQHF.

V usage is TRBV5-5 and J usage is TRBJ2-7; 7 nucleotides agree with TRBD1. CDR1 and CDR2 from the germline V gene are SGHKS and YYEKEE (reference sequence). Unmatched junction bases numbered 7, after V lost 1 base and J lost 6 bases. This CDR3 has 14 amino acids. The CDR3, as DNA: TGTGCCAGCAGCTTGACAGGGGTGATGATCGAGCAGTACTTC. It codes for CASSLTGVMIEQYF.

The V and J genes are TRBV6-1 and TRBJ1-2; D may be TRBD1 (6 bases). CDR3 length equals 15 residues. CDR1 and CDR2 from the germline V gene are MNHNS and SASEGT. Trimming took off 6 bases at V and 4 bases at J, with 18 bases between the two ends. Here the CDR3 reads CASSEPRGSGYGYTF. The CDR3 DNA reads TGTGCCAGCAGCGAGCCCAGGGGTTCGGGCTATGGCTACACCTTC.

The chain is built from TRBV7-9 and TRBJ1-1; D unresolved. The CDR3 is made up of 14 amino acids. V dropped 2 bases and J dropped 9 bases, with 16 bases sitting between them. Germline CDR1 is SEHNR and CDR2 is FQNEAQ (reference sequence). This CDR3 reads CASSLKVGHTQAFF. CDR3 coding DNA: TGTGCCAGCAGCTTAAAAGTTGGTCATACTCAAGCTTTCTTT.

J is TRBJ1-4 and V is TRBV4-2; D is possibly TRBD1 (5 bases). Germline V CDR1 and CDR2: LGHNA, YNFKEQ. The germline V and J ends were trimmed by 5 bases and 1 base, with 11 bases remaining between them. The CDR3 has 15 residues. CDR3 region: CASSFGQGTNEKLFF. The CDR3, as DNA: TGTGCCAGCAGCTTCGGACAAGGAACTAATGAAAAACTGTTTTTT.

The V and J genes are TRBV5-1 and TRBJ2-1; the D gene is possibly TRBD2 (5 bases). Trimming pared 6 bases from V and 9 bases from J, leaving 7 bases between. This CDR3 has 10 amino acids. In germline, CDR1 is SGHRS, CDR2 YFSETQ. CDR3: CASTSFEQFF. CDR3 DNA: TGCGCCAGCACTAGCTTTGAGCAGTTCTTC.

This sequence joins TRBV6-1 and TRBJ1-5; no definite D call. This CDR3 region has 14 residues. The germline gives CDR1 MNHNS, CDR2 SASEGT. Trimming pared 5 bases from V and 4 bases from J, leaving 12 bases between. The CDR3 DNA reads TGTGCCAGCAGTTGGTTCGGGGAGAATCAGCCCCAGCATTTT. As protein: CASSWFGENQPQHF.

This chain joins TRBV5-1 and TRBJ2-6; 9 nucleotides line up with TRBD1. CDR1 is SGHRS, CDR2 YFSETQ, per germline. After removal of 5 bases from V and 0 bases from J, the junction contained 12 bases not matched to a gene. CDR3 length: 19 amino acids. The CDR3 sequence: CASRSDRGSLGSGANVLTF. CDR3 DNA: TGCGCCAGCAGGAGCGACAGGGGGTCATTGGGCTCTGGGGCCAACGTCCTGACTTTC.

The chain couples TRBV7-6 to TRBJ2-6; 13 bases map to TRBD2. This CDR3 has 18 residues. V lost 3 bases, J lost 3 bases, and 5 bases stayed unmatched. The germline CDR1 and CDR2 sequences are SGHVS and FNYEAQ. The CDR3 reads CASSLGLAGRIGANVLTF. In DNA form, the CDR3 reads TGTGCCAGCAGCTTGGGACTAGCGGGGAGGATTGGGGCCAACGTCCTGACTTTC. Full variable domain (missing parts from reference TRBV7-6 and TRBJ2-6): GAGVSQSPRYKVTKRGQDVALRCDPISGHVSLYWYRQALGQGPEFLTYFNYEAQQDKSGLPNDRFSAERPEGSISTLTIQRTEQRDSAMYRCASSLGLAGRIGANVLTFGAGSRLTVL.

The V gene is TRBV6-1, the J gene TRBJ1-2; TRBD1 is a possible D gene (6 bases). The CDR3 is made up of 14 amino acids. The V and J ends lost 0 bases and 8 bases respectively, with 13 bases between them. CDR1 MNHNS and CDR2 SASEGT come from the germline V gene. In DNA form, the CDR3 reads TGTGCCAGCAGTGAAGCATACAGGGTGTCGGGCTACACCTTC. As protein: CASSEAYRVSGYTF.

The chain employs TRBV28 and TRBJ1-2; D uncertain. Trimming pared 2 bases from V and 1 base from J, leaving 5 bases between. Germline CDR1 and CDR2: MDHEN and SYDVKM. The CDR3 contains 13 residues. In nucleotides, the CDR3 is TGTGCCAGCAGTTTACGCAGTAACTATGGCTACACCTTC. Amino acid sequence: CASSLRSNYGYTF.

J is TRBJ1-1 and V is TRBV9; D not resolved. This CDR3 spans 15 amino acids. Germline CDR1 SGDLS, CDR2 YYNGEE. V was pared by 3 bases and J by 0 bases, with 12 bases between. The CDR3 region is CASSGDTALNTEAFF. CDR3 DNA: TGTGCCAGCAGCGGCGACACCGCTTTGAACACTGAAGCTTTCTTT.

The chain joins TRBV27 to TRBJ1-2; 8 nucleotides align to TRBD1. V lost 4 bases and J lost 5; bases outside the gene matches: 9. The CDR3 consists of 15 residues. In germline, CDR1 is MNHEY, CDR2 SMNVEV (reference sequence). The CDR3 DNA follows: TGTGCCAGCAGTTCAAGGACAGGGTCGGGATATGGCTACACCTTC. Its protein is CASSSRTGSGYGYTF.

The CDR3: CASSFSTGSLTGELFF. The CDR3 bases are TGTGCCAGCAGCTTTTCGACAGGGTCTCTCACCGGGGAGCTGTTTTTT. The chain uses TRBV9 and TRBJ2-2, with TRBD1 matching over 7 bases. This CDR3 region has 16 residues. J gave up 4 bases and V 4 bases, and 10 bases lay outside the gene matches. CDR1 and CDR2 (germline): SGDLS, YYNGEE.

This clone was detected a few times. The chain uses TRBV7-8 and TRBJ1-1; 7 bases are a match to TRBD1. The CDR3 totals 13 residues. The J segment lost 4 bases and the V segment lost 6 bases, leaving 5 bases of the junction unmatched. Germline V lookup: CDR1 SGHVS, CDR2 FQNEAQ. The CDR3 reads CASRLRGATEAFF. Written as DNA, the CDR3 is TGTGCCAGCAGGCTCAGGGGGGCCACTGAAGCTTTCTTT.

V and J are TRBV14 and TRBJ2-2, with D possibly TRBD1 on 6 matching bases. The CDR3 is 15 residues long. V was cut by 3 bases and J by 2 bases, with 10 bases left in between. The germline gives CDR1 SGHDN, CDR2 FVKESK. Here the CDR3 reads CASSQLGHNTGELFF. The CDR3 nucleotides are TGTGCCAGCAGCCAGTTGGGACATAACACCGGGGAGCTGTTTTTT. Full variable domain (missing parts from reference TRBV14 and TRBJ2-2): EAGVTQFPSHSVIEKGQTVTLRCDPISGHDNLYWYRRVMGKEIKFLLHFVKESKQDESGMPNNRFLAERTGGTYSTLKVQPAELEDSGVYFCASSQLGHNTGELFFGEGSRLTVL.

This CDR3 reads CASSPRLTGNTIYF. CDR3 bases: TGTGCCAGCAGCCCAAGACTCACTGGAAACACCATATATTTT. This chain uses TRBV7-9 with TRBJ1-3; D is uncertain. The CDR3 is 14 residues long. The V gene's germline CDR1 is SEHNR and CDR2 FQNEAQ (reference sequence). With 5 bases removed from V and 2 bases from J, the gap between germline ends came to 10 bases.

There are many counts of this clone. The chain recombines TRBV6-1 with TRBJ2-2; 7 bases fit TRBD1. Germline loops: CDR1 MNHNS, CDR2 SASEGT. V trimming: 1 base; J trimming: 6 bases; junction bases outside the gene matches: 5. This CDR3 contains 15 residues. CDR3 region: CASSEEGGRAGELFF. The CDR3 nucleotides read TGTGCCAGCAGTGAAGAAGGGGGCCGCGCCGGGGAGCTGTTTTTT.

This clone was detected only once. The chain joins TRBV5-1 to TRBJ2-3, with 9 positions matching TRBD1. J gave up 0 bases and V 7 bases, and 15 bases lay outside the gene matches. Germline CDR1 SGHRS, CDR2 YFSETQ. The CDR3 loop spans 18 amino acids. The CDR3 nucleotides are TGCGCCAGCTCGTCCGGGACAGGGAGCCGGCCTAGCACAGATACGCAGTATTTT. It encodes CASSSGTGSRPSTDTQYF. Looking up the rest from reference TRBV5-1 and TRBJ2-3 gives the full variable domain: KAGVTQTPRYLIKTRGQQVTLSCSPISGHRSVSWYQQTPGQGLQFLFEYFSETQRNKGNFPGRFSGRQFSNSRSEMNVSTLELGDSALYLCASSSGTGSRPSTDTQYFGPGTRLTVL.

This clone was detected only once. The rearrangement links TRBV6-4 to TRBJ2-3; 7 nucleotides align to TRBD2. After removal of 0 bases from V and 4 bases from J, the junction contained 1 base not matched to a gene. The germline gives CDR1 MRHNA, CDR2 SNTAGT. The CDR3 runs 14 residues. The CDR3 DNA is TGTGCCAGCAGTGACTCGCGGGAGCCAGATACGCAGTATTTT. Amino acids: CASSDSREPDTQYF.

The chain is built from TRBV19 and TRBJ2-7; tentative D call: TRBD2 (5 bases). The V gene lost 6 bases and the J gene lost 1 base, with 10 bases spanning the gap. The CDR3 runs 13 residues. Germline V CDR1 and CDR2: LNHDA, SQIVND (reference sequence). CDR3 DNA: TGTGCCAGTAGCCATGGACTTTCCTACGAGCAGTACTTC. Amino acid sequence: CASSHGLSYEQYF.

This sequence joins TRBV7-8 and TRBJ2-1; D uncertain. This CDR3 is 11 amino acids long. CDR1 and CDR2 from the germline V gene are SGHVS and FQNEAQ. Deletions cut 9 bases from V and 10 bases from J, with 13 bases between. In DNA form, the CDR3 reads TGTGCCAGTATATCGCCCAGGGAGCAGTTCTTC. Encoded protein: CASISPREQFF.

This chain links TRBV4-3 with TRBJ2-3; the D gene is possibly TRBD1 (5 bases). Deletions cut 0 bases from V and 4 bases from J, with 5 bases between. The CDR3 is 13 residues long. CDR1 LGHNA and CDR2 YSLEER come from the germline V gene. CDR3 DNA sequence: TGCGCCAGCAGCCAAGAAGGGGCAGATACGCAGTATTTT. It yields the protein CASSQEGADTQYF.

The chain couples TRBV30 to TRBJ2-6, with unresolved D. The CDR3 consists of 17 residues. V gave up 0 bases and J gave up 0 bases, with 12 bases separating them. CDR1 GTSNPN and CDR2 SVGIG come from the germline V gene (reference sequence). The CDR3 DNA sequence: TGTGCCTGGAGTGTTGGTCAGGCGAGCTCTGGGGCCAACGTCCTGACTTTC. Translating gives CAWSVGQASSGANVLTF. Full variable domain (missing parts from reference TRBV30 and TRBJ2-6): SQTIHQWPATLVQPVGSPLSLECTVEGTSNPNLYWYRQAAGRGLQLLFYSVGIGQISSEVPQNLSASRPQDRQFILSSKKLLLSDSGFYLCAWSVGQASSGANVLTFGAGSRLTVL.

The J gene is TRBJ1-2, the V gene TRBV5-8, with D possibly TRBD1 on 5 matching bases. Trimming left V 1 base short and J 5 bases short, with 12 bases between. The CDR3 is 14 residues long. Germline V gives CDR1 SGHTS, CDR2 YDEGEE. CDR3 in amino acids: CASSLRTRGYGYTF. CDR3 DNA sequence: TGTGCCAGCAGCTTGAGGACAAGGGGATATGGCTACACCTTC.

The gene calls are TRBV10-3 and TRBJ2-5, with D tentatively TRBD2 (6 bases). This CDR3 region has 14 residues. Germline CDR1 and CDR2: ENHRY and SYGVKD. Deletions cut 0 bases from V and 3 bases from J, with 8 bases between. Here the CDR3 reads CAISESGGEETQYF. In DNA, the CDR3 is TGTGCCATCAGTGAGTCGGGCGGGGAAGAGACCCAGTACTTC.

The chain links TRBV6-5 to TRBJ2-1; possible D gene TRBD1, 5 bases. Germline-derived CDR1 and CDR2 are MNHEY and SVGAGI. The CDR3 has 13 residues. V gave up 3 bases and J gave up 10 bases, with 13 bases separating them. The CDR3 sequence is CASSYSRVGEQFF. The CDR3 region has the DNA TGTGCCAGCAGTTATTCCAGGGTTGGCGAGCAGTTCTTC.

The chain has TRBV6-5 and TRBJ2-7; TRBD1 matches at 8 bases. The CDR3 runs 13 residues. J was trimmed by 3 bases and V by 6 bases; bases with no gene match: 4. CDR1 is MNHEY, CDR2 SVGAGI, per germline. The CDR3 protein is CASRRDRGYEQYF. CDR3 nucleotide sequence: TGTGCCAGCAGACGAGACAGGGGCTACGAGCAGTACTTC.